This is a list of T cell receptor beta chains from one sample in a study of T cell changes during pregnancy in multiple sclerosis. TCRdb's table, derived via immunoSEQ multiplex PCR, lists solely in-frame clones and lacks some. Of about 48,000 clones listed, almost 95% are singletons. This material consisted of CD4+ T cells from peripheral blood mononuclear cells, taken in the second trimester of pregnancy. Receptor source: a female donor in good health, enrolled as a control in a pregnancy study. The CDR3 runs from the conserved cysteine through the conserved F or W. D genes are given only for firm matches. The size entry is marked missing in some rows and otherwise reads once, few, many or a size class.

D: .; J: TRBJ2-1; V: TRBV14; size: .; CDR3: CASSQDPRPLTGEQFF; DNA: TGTGCCAGCAGCCAAGACCCCAGACCGTTGACTGGTGAGCAGTTCTTC
D: TRBD2; J: TRBJ2-7; V: TRBV18; size: .; CDR3: CASSPLPRLAGGPIIGEQYF; DNA: TGTGCCAGCTCACCATTACCCCGACTAGCGGGAGGGCCCATTATCGGTGAGCAGTACTTC
D: TRBD1; J: TRBJ1-2; V: TRBV28; size: .; CDR3: CASSFPGQGYYGYTF; DNA: TGTGCCAGCAGTTTTCCGGGACAGGGCTACTATGGCTACACCTTC
D: .; J: TRBJ1-5; V: TRBV2; size: .; CDR3: CASSWDLGNQPQHF; DNA: TGTGCCAGCAGTTGGGACTTGGGCAATCAGCCCCAGCATTTT
D: .; J: TRBJ2-7; V: TRBV19; size: .; CDR3: CASSIDVGVSYEQYF; DNA: TGTGCCAGTAGTATAGATGTCGGGGTTTCCTACGAGCAGTACTTC
D: .; J: TRBJ2-7; V: TRBV6-5; size: .; CDR3: CASSFSSSSYEQYF; DNA: TGTGCCAGCAGTTTCAGTTCTAGCTCCTACGAGCAGTACTTC
D: TRBD2; J: TRBJ2-1; V: TRBV11-3; size: .; CDR3: CASSLEAGGREQFF; DNA: TGTGCCAGCAGCTTAGAAGCGGGGGGGCGTGAGCAGTTCTTC
D: TRBD1; J: TRBJ2-1; V: TRBV5-4; size: .; CDR3: CASSSRQGVDNEQFF; DNA: TGTGCCAGCAGCTCCCGCCAGGGGGTGGACAATGAGCAGTTCTTC
D: .; J: TRBJ2-5; V: TRBV29-1; size: once; CDR3: CSVVGGVGETQYF; DNA: TGCAGCGTTGTAGGAGGGGTTGGCGAGACCCAGTACTTC
D: .; J: TRBJ1-2; V: TRBV19; size: .; CDR3: CASSRDWNYGYTF; DNA: TGTGCCAGTAGTAGGGACTGGAACTATGGCTACACCTTC
D: .; J: TRBJ2-3; V: TRBV2; size: once; CDR3: CASSERGAADTQYF; DNA: TGTGCCAGCAGTGAACGGGGAGCAGCAGATACGCAGTATTTT
D: TRBD2; J: TRBJ2-5; V: TRBV12-5; size: .; CDR3: CASGYTSGGETQYF; DNA: TGTGCTAGTGGTTACACTAGCGGGGGAGAGACCCAGTACTTC
D: .; J: TRBJ1-5; V: TRBV7-3; size: .; CDR3: CASSLSIDQPQHF; DNA: TGTGCCAGCAGCTTAAGTATAGATCAGCCCCAGCATTTT
D: .; J: TRBJ1-2; V: TRBV11-2; size: .; CDR3: CASSPSLSILYGYTF; DNA: TGTGCCAGCAGCCCTAGCCTATCCATTCTCTATGGCTACACCTTC
D: TRBD1; J: TRBJ2-2; V: TRBV5-1; size: .; CDR3: CASSRRQGVGGELFF; DNA: TGCGCCAGCAGCCGACGACAGGGGGTTGGCGGGGAGCTGTTTTTT
D: .; J: TRBJ2-5; V: TRBV7-9; size: .; CDR3: CASSSGPLGETQYF; DNA: TGTGCCAGCAGCTCAGGGCCCCTAGGGGAGACCCAGTACTTC
D: .; J: TRBJ1-6; V: TRBV19; size: once; CDR3: CASSIAGYKAPRRIGSPLHF; DNA: TGTGCCAGTAGTATAGCTGGGTACAAAGCCCCGCGGCGGATCGGGTCACCCCTCCACTTT
D: TRBD1; J: TRBJ1-2; V: TRBV5-5; size: .; CDR3: CASSLTGDESGYTF; DNA: TGTGCCAGCAGCCTAACAGGGGACGAAAGTGGCTACACCTTC
D: .; J: TRBJ2-7; V: TRBV5-4; size: .; CDR3: CASSPSLLAGSSYEQYF; DNA: TGTGCCAGCAGCCCATCACTACTTGCGGGGAGCTCCTACGAGCAGTACTTC
D: .; J: TRBJ2-7; V: TRBV4-2; size: .; CDR3: CASSPLGGTYEQYF; DNA: TGTGCCAGCAGCCCCCTTGGGGGCACCTACGAGCAGTACTTC
D: .; J: TRBJ2-6; V: TRBV9; size: .; CDR3: CASSPSGSGANVLTF; DNA: TGTGCCAGCAGCCCATCGGGCTCTGGGGCCAACGTCCTGACTTTC
D: TRBD1; J: TRBJ2-7; V: TRBV6-6; size: .; CDR3: CASTLTDRGNYEQYF; DNA: TGTGCCAGCACCCTAACGGACAGGGGCAACTACGAGCAGTACTTC
D: TRBD1; J: TRBJ2-1; V: TRBV18; size: .; CDR3: CASSVSGTGSYNEQFF; DNA: TGTGCCAGCTCGGTCTCCGGGACAGGATCATACAATGAGCAGTTCTTC
D: .; J: TRBJ2-7; V: TRBV30; size: .; CDR3: CAWNRDKGTYEQYF; DNA: TGTGCCTGGAACCGGGACAAGGGGACCTACGAGCAGTACTTC
D: TRBD2; J: TRBJ2-7; V: TRBV7-2; size: few; CDR3: CASSAQAGAKGEQYF; DNA: TGTGCCAGCAGCGCTCAAGCGGGAGCAAAGGGAGAGCAGTACTTC
D: .; J: TRBJ2-7; V: TRBV7-2; size: .; CDR3: CASSSLNEQYF; DNA: TGTGCCAGCAGCTCCCTAAACGAGCAGTACTTC
D: TRBD2; J: TRBJ2-1; V: TRBV5-1; size: .; CDR3: CASSPNSGSPRNEQFF; DNA: TGCGCCAGCAGCCCTAATAGCGGGAGCCCGAGGAATGAGCAGTTCTTC
D: .; J: TRBJ2-3; V: TRBV2; size: .; CDR3: CASSRSLGPEDTQYF; DNA: TGTGCCAGCAGTCGAAGCTTAGGTCCGGAGGATACGCAGTATTTT
D: TRBD1; J: TRBJ1-2; V: TRBV6-5; size: few; CDR3: CAAGRDSFGYTF; DNA: TGTGCCGCCGGCCGGGACAGTTTTGGCTACACCTTC
D: TRBD1; J: TRBJ2-3; V: TRBV5-1; size: .; CDR3: CASTQTGASDTQYF; DNA: TGCGCCAGCACCCAGACAGGGGCAAGCGATACGCAGTATTTT
D: .; J: TRBJ1-6; V: TRBV5-4; size: .; CDR3: CASRREGKSTLHF; DNA: TGTGCCAGCCGGAGGGAGGGCAAGTCCACCCTCCACTTT
D: TRBD1; J: TRBJ1-6; V: TRBV15; size: .; CDR3: CATSRDRVNSPLHF; DNA: TGTGCCACCAGCAGGGACAGGGTTAATTCACCCCTCCACTTT
D: .; J: TRBJ1-4; V: TRBV5-4; size: .; CDR3: CASSYSPGQPEKLFF; DNA: TGTGCCAGCAGTTATTCTCCGGGACAACCAGAAAAACTGTTTTTT
D: TRBD1; J: TRBJ1-4; V: TRBV6-5; size: .; CDR3: CASRQGRDEKLFF; DNA: TGTGCCAGCAGACAGGGGAGAGATGAAAAACTGTTTTTT
D: TRBD2; J: TRBJ2-1; V: TRBV4-3; size: .; CDR3: CASSPGLAASEQFF; DNA: TGCGCCAGCAGCCCGGGACTAGCGGCCTCTGAACAGTTCTTC
D: TRBD1; J: TRBJ1-4; V: TRBV2; size: .; CDR3: CASSRQGTNEKLFF; DNA: TGTGCCAGCAGTAGACAGGGAACTAATGAAAAACTGTTTTTT
D: TRBD2; J: TRBJ2-5; V: TRBV5-6; size: .; CDR3: CASSLLASGSPGRTQYF; DNA: TGTGCCAGCAGCTTGTTGGCTAGCGGGAGCCCCGGAAGGACCCAGTACTTC
D: .; J: TRBJ2-3; V: TRBV4-1; size: .; CDR3: CASSQADTDTQYF; DNA: TGCGCCAGCAGCCAAGCAGACACAGATACGCAGTATTTT
D: TRBD1; J: TRBJ1-2; V: TRBV5-4; size: .; CDR3: CASSGAGTANYGYTF; DNA: TGTGCCAGCAGCGGAGCCGGGACAGCTAACTATGGCTACACCTTC
D: .; J: TRBJ1-4; V: TRBV30; size: .; CDR3: CAWSVLKATNEKLFF; DNA: TGTGCCTGGAGTGTACTTAAAGCAACTAATGAAAAACTGTTTTTT
D: .; J: TRBJ2-7; V: TRBV6-1; size: .; CDR3: CASSEQDAYEQYF; DNA: TGTGCCAGCAGTGAACAGGATGCCTACGAGCAGTACTTC